This T cell receptor beta chain was obtained from a study of identical twins. Study conclusions and caveats: Insertions ran lower in abundant cord blood beta clonotypes, though not in memory repertoires.

Germline trimming cut 3 bases from V and 6 bases from J; bases unmatched to any gene: 9. This CDR3 spans 15 amino acids. Germline CDR1 is LNHNV and CDR2 is YYDKDF (reference sequence). Regarding this clonotype: The antigen is unknown.

MiXCR was run by TCRdb on the 5' RACE reads, yielding one entry per CDR3 protein. The table lists 210,000 or so distinct CDR3 sequences, about 15% of them singletons. These data are also associated with another study on T cells expressing NK-cell markers. That investigation notes: Each TCR beta repertoire originated in sorted T cells that were CD3+CD56+NKG2C+, CD3+CD56+NKG2C- or CD3+CD56-NKG2C+. Seven of the eight sequenced donors were classified as HCMV-seropositive, and one was classified as seronegative. Roughly six donors carried dominant NKG2C+ clonotypes that made up 1.0-7.0% of their CD8+ T cells.

This receptor was identified in a woman aged 18-29 years in good health. The V call is TRBV15, the J call TRBJ2-3; TRBD1 matches at 7 bases. Specimen: CD8+ T cells sorted from blood. The CDR3 loop reads CATSSHRGSADTQYF. In DNA, the CDR3 is TGTGCCACCAGCAGTCACAGGGGATCGGCGGATACGCAGTATTTT.